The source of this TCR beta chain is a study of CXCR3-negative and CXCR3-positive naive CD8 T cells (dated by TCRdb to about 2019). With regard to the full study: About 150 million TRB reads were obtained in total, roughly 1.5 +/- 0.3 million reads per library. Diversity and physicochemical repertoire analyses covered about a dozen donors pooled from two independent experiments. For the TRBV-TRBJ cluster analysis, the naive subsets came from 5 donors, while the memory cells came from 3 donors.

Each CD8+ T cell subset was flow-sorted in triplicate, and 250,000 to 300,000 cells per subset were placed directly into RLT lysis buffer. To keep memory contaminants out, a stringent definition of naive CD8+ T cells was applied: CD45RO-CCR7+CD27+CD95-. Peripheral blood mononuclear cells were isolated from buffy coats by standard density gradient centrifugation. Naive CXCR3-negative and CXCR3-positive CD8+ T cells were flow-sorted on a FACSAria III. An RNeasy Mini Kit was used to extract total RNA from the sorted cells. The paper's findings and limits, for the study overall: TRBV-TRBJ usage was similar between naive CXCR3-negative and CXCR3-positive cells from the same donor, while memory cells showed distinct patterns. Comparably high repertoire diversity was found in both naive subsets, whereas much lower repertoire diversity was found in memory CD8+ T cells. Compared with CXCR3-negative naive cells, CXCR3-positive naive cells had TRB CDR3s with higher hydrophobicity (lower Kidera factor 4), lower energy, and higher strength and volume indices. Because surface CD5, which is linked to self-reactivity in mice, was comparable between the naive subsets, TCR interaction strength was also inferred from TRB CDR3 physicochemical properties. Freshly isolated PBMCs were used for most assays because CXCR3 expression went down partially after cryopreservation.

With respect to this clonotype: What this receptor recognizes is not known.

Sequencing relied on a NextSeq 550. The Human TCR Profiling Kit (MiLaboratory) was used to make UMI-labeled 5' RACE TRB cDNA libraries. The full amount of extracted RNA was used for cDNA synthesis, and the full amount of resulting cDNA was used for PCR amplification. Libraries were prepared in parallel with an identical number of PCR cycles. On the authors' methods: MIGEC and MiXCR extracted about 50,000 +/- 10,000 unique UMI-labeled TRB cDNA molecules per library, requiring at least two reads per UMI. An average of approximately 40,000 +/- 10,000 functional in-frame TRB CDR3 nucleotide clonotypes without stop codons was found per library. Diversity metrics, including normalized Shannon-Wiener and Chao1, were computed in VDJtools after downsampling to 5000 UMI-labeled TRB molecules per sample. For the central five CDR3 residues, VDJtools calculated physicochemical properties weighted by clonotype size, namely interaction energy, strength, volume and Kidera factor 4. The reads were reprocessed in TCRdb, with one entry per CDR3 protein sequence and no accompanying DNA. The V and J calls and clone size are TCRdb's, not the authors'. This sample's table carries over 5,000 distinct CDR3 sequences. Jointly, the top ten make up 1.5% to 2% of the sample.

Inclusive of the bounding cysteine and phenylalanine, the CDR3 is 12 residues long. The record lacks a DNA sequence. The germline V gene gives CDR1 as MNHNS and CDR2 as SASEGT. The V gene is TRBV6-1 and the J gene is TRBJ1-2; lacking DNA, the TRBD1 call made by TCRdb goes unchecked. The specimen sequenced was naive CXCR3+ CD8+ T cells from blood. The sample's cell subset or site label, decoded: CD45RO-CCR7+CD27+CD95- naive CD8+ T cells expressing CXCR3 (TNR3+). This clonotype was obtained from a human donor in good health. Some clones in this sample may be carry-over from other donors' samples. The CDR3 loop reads CASSDRQVGYTF.